Detailed here is one T cell receptor beta chain. The antigen is not known. This record comes from a study of T cells expressing NK-cell markers. Across the whole study: Source material for TCR beta repertoires consisted of sorted CD3+CD56+NKG2C+, CD3+CD56+NKG2C- and CD3+CD56-NKG2C+ T cells. Broader study findings: About six donors showed dominant NKG2C+ clonotypes comprising roughly 1.0-7.5% of their CD8+ T cells. The same clonotypes also predominated in the CD3+CD56-NKG2C+ fraction of a handful of donors.

TCR beta libraries carry UMIs added by 5'RACE template switching. TCRdb reprocessed the 5' RACE reads and reports one entry per CDR3 protein, with no DNA. This sample's table reports about 260,000 distinct CDR3 sequences. CDR3 length equals 13 residues. Germline CDR1 reads MDHEN; CDR2 reads SYDVKM. This sequence was found in a woman between 18 and 70 years old in good health. The chain combines TRBV28 with TRBJ2-1; without DNA, the TCRdb call of TRBD2 cannot be checked. Material for sequencing was blood T cells: a sorted CD56 or NKG2C T cell subset, CD4+ or CD8+ T cells, or bulk PBMC T cells (not recorded which). The CDR3 loop reads CASSLRLSPTQFF. Together with reference TRBV28 and TRBJ2-1, the CDR3 gives the full variable domain: DVKVTQSSRYLVKRTGEKVFLECVQDMDHENMFWYRQDPGLGLRLIYFSYDVKMKEKGDIPEGYSVSREKKERFSLILESASTNQTSMYLCASSLRLSPTQFFGPGTRLTVL.